The present entry profiles one T cell receptor beta chain with its context. Its binding antigen is unknown. Per-base qualities were not stored, and no clone one base away is much larger. The entry originates in a study of T cell responses to AZD1222 COVID-19 vaccine (dated by TCRdb to the early 2020s). With respect to the entire study: TCR sequencing was performed for 230 to 250 trial participants, of whom approximately 200 were given two doses of AZD1222 and 26 were given two doses of MenACWY control vaccine. Trial participants were enrolled into age subgroups of 18-55, 56-69 and 70-plus years, which contained about 150, 27 and 61 TCR-sequenced participants, respectively.

The CDR3 regions of human TCRbeta chains were subjected to immunosequencing. For the original study's pipeline: TCRs in the repertoires were compared against a reference library of SARS-CoV-2-specific TCRs that had been generated with the MIRA antigen-specificity platform. Breadth was defined as the fraction of unique TCRs that were SARS-CoV-2-associated. Depth was defined as the fraction of total T cells that were SARS-CoV-2-associated. Each spike-specific TCR was assigned to its reactive spike region and to a CD4 or CD8 class using the MIRA data. Log10-transformed breadth and depth values were compared by one-way ANOVA with Sidak's multiple comparisons tests. TCRdb's version of the immuneACCESS table is confined to in-frame rearrangements and falls short of the full clone set. An unresolved V gene accounts for under half of the shortfall where checked; the remainder is of unknown origin. The V and J calls and clone size are taken from that table; D and trimming were inferred from the DNA. The sample table lists 80,000 or so clones, about 74% of them with a count of one. Together, the top ten hold 25% to 30% of the sample.

V is pared back by 6 bases and J by 1 base, with 12 bases lying between the germline termini. The CDR3 runs 14 residues from the cysteine to the phenylalanine. CDR3 DNA only is kept here, 42 bases in frame from base 1. CDR1 is given as KGHSH and CDR2 as LQKENI, both from the germline V gene. Broader findings and caveats from the paper: Conclusions about previously exposed vaccinees are limited, since just a handful of AZD1222 recipients were seropositive for SARS-CoV-2 at baseline. Reportedly, almost half of the unique spike-specific TCRs recognized epitopes lying outside the regions that are mutated in the B.1.351 and B.1.1.7 variants. The 56-69-year group was small, and its depth increase did not reach significance, likely because of low power. Because no day 14 peak-response samples were available, repertoires were characterized only after the peak T cell response. Most participants were white British and females outnumbered males, and the authors suggested that clonal diversity may have been underestimated. After two AZD1222 doses, both the breadth and the depth of spike-specific TCRs were significantly higher than at day 0 and than in MenACWY recipients. Vaccine-associated CD4 TCRs spanned the whole spike protein, with dominant responses in regions 160-218 and 743-854.

The time point tag for this specimen amounts to: about 28 days (+/-7) after the second vaccine dose. The intended sense of this specimen's treatment or condition label: meningococcal conjugate vaccine given as trial control. Samples from vaccinated people were obtained from the UK trials COV001 and COV002, which included a single-blind randomized controlled phase 2/3 trial of AZD1222 (ChAdOx1 nCoV-19) in healthy adults. For TCRbeta chain sequencing, PBMC samples from trial participants were taken at day 0 and at day 28 after the second dose. Rearrangement joined TRBV18 to TRBJ1-1; no confident D gene assignment can be made. Source: peripheral blood, taken 28 days after the second dose of the MenACWY control vaccine. The TCR originated in an adult who received the MenACWY meningococcal vaccine as a control. Here the CDR3 is given as CASSWGATNTEAFF. The nucleotides read TGTGCCAGCTCTTGGGGAGCCACGAACACTGAAGCTTTCTTT.